A single sample is the source of the 20 T cell receptor beta chains below, sequenced in a study of control samples from healthy donors and cancer patients. The data were produced by immunoSEQ multiplex PCR, yet TCRdb's version contains in-frame clones alone and is incomplete. Among about 60,000 clones listed, 92% were seen once. Sequencing was done on a sample of PBMCs. The receptors were gathered from a man between 40 and 49 years old with colorectal cancer.

The rearrangement uses TRBV5-6 and TRBJ1-2; D unresolved. The CDR3 runs to 13 residues. Trimming pared 4 bases from V and 2 bases from J, leaving 9 bases between. Germline loops: CDR1 SGHDT, CDR2 YYEEEE. The CDR3 DNA follows: TGTGCCAGCAGCCAGTACCAGAACTATGGCTACACCTTC. Amino acids: CASSQYQNYGYTF.

The chain joins TRBV6-5 to TRBJ2-1; 12 nucleotides align to TRBD2. The CDR3 totals 15 residues. Germline V CDR1 and CDR2: MNHEY, SVGAGI. J was trimmed by 10 bases and V by 6 bases; bases with no gene match: 10. The CDR3 DNA sequence: TGTGCCAGCAGGGCCGCTAGCGGGGGGGCATTCGAGCAGTTCTTC. This codes for CASRAASGGAFEQFF.

This clone occurred once. The rearrangement uses TRBV5-8 and TRBJ1-3, with D perhaps TRBD1 (5 bases). CDR3 size: 14 residues. V was cut by 5 bases and J by 0 bases, with 9 bases left in between. Germline V lookup: CDR1 SGHTS, CDR2 YDEGEE. The CDR3 protein is CASSSGYSGNTIYF. CDR3 sequence (DNA): TGTGCCAGCAGTTCAGGGTACTCTGGAAACACCATATATTTT.

The genes are TRBV7-6 and TRBJ2-1, with 9 bases identical to TRBD2. This CDR3 region has 16 residues. Looked up from germline, CDR1 is SGHVS and CDR2 is FNYEAQ. With 5 bases clipped from V and 9 bases from J, the junction kept 14 bases outside the gene matches. The CDR3 loop reads CASSPTQGLAQGEQFF. CDR3 nucleotide sequence: TGTGCCAGCAGCCCTACTCAGGGACTAGCTCAGGGTGAGCAGTTCTTC.

The CDR3 DNA reads TGTGCCAGCAGCTTAGACAGGGGTTCTGGAAACACCATATATTTT. Translating it yields CASSLDRGSGNTIYF. The chain has TRBV7-6 and TRBJ1-3; TRBD1 agrees at 7 bases. CDR3 length equals 15 residues. V lost 1 base and J lost 1; bases outside the gene matches: 1. From germline, CDR1 is SGHVS and CDR2 FNYEAQ.

The genes are TRBV5-1 and TRBJ1-1; 8 nucleotides agree with TRBD1. The CDR3 sequence is 18 residues long. V lost 0 bases to trimming and J lost 3 bases; unmatched junction nucleotides: 13. CDR1 SGHRS and CDR2 YFSETQ come from the germline V gene. CDR3 sequence reads: CASSLVPAGGYGYTEAFF. In DNA, the CDR3 is TGCGCCAGCAGCTTGGTCCCAGCAGGGGGCTACGGTTACACTGAAGCTTTCTTT.

The chain joins TRBV24-1 to TRBJ2-5; TRBD1 matches at 10 bases. With 3 bases clipped from V and 4 bases from J, the junction kept 7 bases outside the gene matches. The CDR3 runs 16 residues. Germline V gene lookup returns CDR1 KGHDR and CDR2 SFDVKD. The DNA for the CDR3 is TGTGCCACCAGTGATGCGACAGGGGGCATAAGAGAGACCCAGTACTTC. Amino acids: CATSDATGGIRETQYF.

This clone was found once. The chain combines TRBV5-4 with TRBJ2-3, with unresolved D. The CDR3 has 13 residues. The V end lost 1 base, the J end lost 1 base, and 4 bases lay between the germline ends. From germline, CDR1 is SGHNT and CDR2 YYREEE (reference sequence). CDR3 nucleotides: TGTGCCAGCAGCTTGCAGGGCACAGATACGCAGTATTTT. Its translation is CASSLQGTDTQYF.

The chain combines TRBV6-5 with TRBJ1-1; D call uncertain. The CDR3 runs 15 residues. Looked up from germline, CDR1 is MNHEY and CDR2 is SVGAGI. Trimming shortened V by 7 bases and J by 1 base, and 16 bases separated the two germline ends. The CDR3 reads CASKYLGTENTEAFF. The CDR3 DNA reads as TGTGCCAGCAAGTATTTGGGAACGGAGAACACTGAAGCTTTCTTT.

Written as DNA, the CDR3 is TGTGCCAGCAGCCAAGATTCCCTAGCGGGGCGTTACCTTCAAGAGACCCAGTACTTC. Translated, it gives CASSQDSLAGRYLQETQYF. The rearrangement joins TRBV14 to TRBJ2-5; the match to TRBD2 covers 9 bases. Germline loops: CDR1 SGHDN, CDR2 FVKESK. The CDR3 contains 19 residues. V shed 0 bases, J shed 2 bases, and the junction held 13 bases outside the gene matches.

The V gene is TRBV27, the J gene TRBJ2-1; perhaps TRBD2 as D (7 bases). Looked up from germline, CDR1 is MNHEY and CDR2 is SMNVEV (reference sequence). This CDR3 comprises 17 residues. Trimming took off 5 bases at V and 4 bases at J, with 21 bases between the two ends. CDR3 region: CASSPVMGGGRYNEQFF. As DNA, the CDR3 is TGTGCCAGCAGTCCAGTTATGGGGGGGGGCCGGTACAATGAGCAGTTCTTC.

V is TRBV5-4 and J is TRBJ2-3, with 8 bases that match TRBD2. The V and J ends lost 2 bases and 2 bases, in that order; junction bases with no gene match: 7. This CDR3 has 16 amino acids. In germline, CDR1 is SGHNT, CDR2 YYREEE (reference sequence). CDR3 DNA sequence: TGTGCCAGCAGCTTATTTAGCGGGGCGAACACAGATACGCAGTATTTT. Protein sequence: CASSLFSGANTDTQYF.

The CDR3 DNA follows: TGTGCCAGCAGCTCGGGGACAGGGATGAGGACAGATACGCAGTATTTT. Translating it yields CASSSGTGMRTDTQYF. This chain joins TRBV9 and TRBJ2-3; 9 nucleotides line up with TRBD1. CDR3 length: 16 amino acids. Germline CDR1 reads SGDLS; CDR2 reads YYNGEE. After removal of 4 bases from V and 3 bases from J, the junction contained 9 bases not matched to a gene.

V is TRBV4-1 and J is TRBJ2-2; a possible D gene is TRBD1 (5 bases). Trimming took off 3 bases at V and 1 base at J, with 6 bases between the two ends. Germline loops: CDR1 MGHRA, CDR2 YSYEKL. This CDR3 has 14 amino acids. The CDR3 DNA reads TGCGCCAGCAGCCACGACAGGAACACCGGGGAGCTGTTTTTT. Protein: CASSHDRNTGELFF.

The chain links TRBV2 to TRBJ1-2; a weak D match, TRBD1 (6 bases). The V gene's germline CDR1 is SNHLY and CDR2 FYNNEI. The CDR3 has 14 amino acids. The ends were cut back, 6 bases at V and 8 bases at J, with 19 bases in the middle. Here the CDR3 reads CASRVDSGQGGYTF. Here the CDR3 DNA reads TGTGCCAGCAGGGTCGACAGTGGCCAGGGGGGCTACACCTTC.

This rearrangement joins TRBV9 to TRBJ1-1, with D possibly being TRBD1 (5 bases). Germline CDR1 and CDR2: SGDLS and YYNGEE. This CDR3 contains 13 residues. V lost 0 bases and J lost 4, with 7 bases in between. The CDR3 spells CASSVAGFTEAFF. Here the CDR3 DNA reads TGTGCCAGCAGCGTAGCAGGGTTCACTGAAGCTTTCTTT.

The chain has TRBV5-1 and TRBJ1-4; D unresolved. Trimming removed 0 bases at V and 0 bases at J, with 6 bases between. The CDR3 has 15 residues. Germline CDR1 is SGHRS and CDR2 is YFSETQ. This CDR3 is CASSLEAATNEKLFF. DNA for the CDR3: TGCGCCAGCAGCTTGGAGGCAGCAACTAATGAAAAACTGTTTTTT. The whole variable domain, filled in from reference TRBV5-1 and TRBJ1-4, reads KAGVTQTPRYLIKTRGQQVTLSCSPISGHRSVSWYQQTPGQGLQFLFEYFSETQRNKGNFPGRFSGRQFSNSRSEMNVSTLELGDSALYLCASSLEAATNEKLFFGSGTQLSVL.

This clone was observed a single time. The chain uses TRBV19 and TRBJ1-3; 7 positions agree with TRBD1. The junction had 12 bases not matched to a gene; V was cut back by 10 bases and J by 0 bases. Germline V lookup: CDR1 LNHDA, CDR2 SQIVND (reference sequence). This CDR3 comprises 16 residues. The CDR3 region is CATKRGGTVSGNTIYF. CDR3 nucleotides: TGTGCCACAAAGAGAGGAGGGACAGTCTCTGGAAACACCATATATTTT.

The chain joins TRBV6-5 to TRBJ1-1; D is uncertain. In germline, CDR1 is MNHEY, CDR2 SVGAGI. The CDR3 is 15 residues long. Trimming took off 6 bases at V and 5 bases at J, with 19 bases between the two ends. The CDR3 DNA is TGTGCCAGCAGGCCGCATGGGGAGGGAGGGACTGAAGCTTTCTTT. Amino acid sequence: CASRPHGEGGTEAFF.

This chain's CDR3 is CASSYGGGYDEQYF. The CDR3, as DNA: TGTGCCAGCAGTTACGGCGGGGGATACGACGAGCAGTACTTC. The J gene is TRBJ2-7, the V gene TRBV6-6; 7 nucleotides align to TRBD2. V was clipped by 2 bases and J by 5 bases; unmatched bases: 6. Looked up from germline, CDR1 is MNHNY and CDR2 is SVGAGI (reference sequence). The CDR3 runs 14 residues.